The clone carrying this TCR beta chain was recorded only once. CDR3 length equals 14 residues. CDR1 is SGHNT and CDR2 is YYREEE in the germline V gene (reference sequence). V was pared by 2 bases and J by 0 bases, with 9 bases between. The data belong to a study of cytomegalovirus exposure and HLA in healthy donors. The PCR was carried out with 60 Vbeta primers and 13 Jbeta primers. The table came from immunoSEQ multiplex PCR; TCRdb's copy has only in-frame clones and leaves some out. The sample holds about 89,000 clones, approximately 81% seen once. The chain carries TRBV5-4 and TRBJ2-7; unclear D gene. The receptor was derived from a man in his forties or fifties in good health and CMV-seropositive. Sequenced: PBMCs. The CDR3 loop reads CASSLGGSSYEQYF. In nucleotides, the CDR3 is TGTGCCAGCAGCTTAGGCGGAAGCTCCTACGAGCAGTACTTC.